The 20 T cell receptor beta chains below come from one sample, sequenced in a study of post-analysis software for immune sequencing data (dated by TCRdb to the mid-2010s). Summary of the overall study and its limitations: Several TRBV segments, including TRBV5-6, TRBV5-1 and TRBV20-1, were significantly more frequent in patients than controls.

No antigen has been identified for these receptors. The method behind the library was PCR. TCRdb records Illumina HiSeq 2500 as the sequencer. Unique molecular identifiers were incorporated into TCR beta cDNA libraries to reduce PCR and sequencing biases. Using fastp at Q25 and MiXCR, TCRdb reprocessed the public reads and kept productive beta chains. Rows merge per CDR3 protein into single entries with the most common DNA and genes. The sample has around 440,000 distinct CDR3 sequences on record, approximately 46% of them singletons. 12% of the sample lies in the top ten. Sequencing input: blood. These receptor sequences come from a girl aged 10 to 17 with multiple sclerosis.

J is TRBJ1-5 and V is TRBV7-8, with D perhaps TRBD1 (5 bases). The length of the CDR3 is 15 residues. Germline loops: CDR1 SGHVS, CDR2 FQNEAQ. Trimming took 2 bases from V and 0 from J, leaving 8 bases between them. The CDR3 sequence: CASSLWGSSNQPQHF. CDR3 sequence (DNA): TGTGCCAGCAGCTTATGGGGCAGTAGCAATCAGCCCCAGCATTTT.

The chain combines TRBV10-3 with TRBJ2-1, with 11 bases aligning to TRBD2. CDR3 length equals 14 residues. Germline CDR1 is ENHRY and CDR2 is SYGVKD. V trimming: 6 bases; J trimming: 5 bases; junction bases outside the gene matches: 3. The CDR3 loop reads CAIRVAGGDNEQFF. The CDR3 DNA reads as TGTGCCATCAGGGTAGCGGGAGGGGACAATGAGCAGTTCTTC.

This sequence joins TRBV15 and TRBJ2-5; 8 nucleotides match TRBD2. Germline V CDR1 and CDR2: LNHNV, YYDKDF (reference sequence). J gave up 5 bases and V 4 bases, and 3 bases lay outside the gene matches. The CDR3 is made up of 13 amino acids. The CDR3 DNA reads TGTGCCACCAGCACCGCGGGAGGCGAGACCCAGTACTTC. Translating it yields CATSTAGGETQYF.

In its sample, this clonotype was seen a few times. V gene TRBV10-3 combines with J gene TRBJ2-6, with D perhaps matching TRBD1 (5 bases). The CDR3 has 19 residues. V was pared by 7 bases and J by 3 bases, with 25 bases between. Per germline, CDR1 ENHRY and CDR2 SYGVKD. DNA for the CDR3: TGTGCCATCAAAGGGATAAGGGAAGGGGTCAGGGATGGGGCCAACGTCCTGACTTTC. It yields the protein CAIKGIREGVRDGANVLTF.

V usage is TRBV5-1 and J usage is TRBJ2-7; the match to TRBD1 covers 10 bases. The DNA end is more similar to TRBJ2-5, so the J call may be wrong. The germline V gene has CDR1 SGHRS and CDR2 YFSETQ. The CDR3 sequence is 14 residues long. This CDR3 is CASRSGTGAETQYF. Here the CDR3 DNA reads TGCGCCAGCAGATCCGGGACAGGGGCAGAGACCCAGTACTTC.

This chain uses TRBV7-3 with TRBJ2-5; 9 bases line up with TRBD2. The CDR3 consists of 16 residues. Germline V gene sequence: CDR1 SGHTA, CDR2 FQGTGA. Trimming at V came to 4 bases and at J to 1 base, leaving 7 bases not matched to a gene. The CDR3 DNA reads as TGTGCCAGCAGCTCAATTGGGCGGGAGGGCCAAGAGACCCAGTACTTC. Translated, it gives CASSSIGREGQETQYF.

This clonotype was detected only a few times. This chain links TRBV20-1 with TRBJ1-1; possibly TRBD1 for D (6 bases). This CDR3 comprises 14 residues. CDR1 and CDR2 from the germline V gene are DFQATT and SNEGSKA (reference sequence). Trimming took 0 bases from V and 1 from J, leaving 9 bases between them. The CDR3 coding sequence is TGCAGTGCTAGAGACGAACAGGGGAACACTGAAGCTTTCTTT. It yields the protein CSARDEQGNTEAFF.

The V call is TRBV11-2, the J call TRBJ2-7; D call uncertain. V lost 4 bases and J 0 bases, leaving 19 bases between the germline ends. This CDR3 comprises 17 residues. CDR1 SGHAT and CDR2 FQNNGV come from the germline V gene. The DNA for the CDR3 is TGTGCCAGCAGCTCAAAAATGGGCAGGTGGAGCTCCTACGAGCAGTACTTC. Translated, it gives CASSSKMGRWSSYEQYF.

The CDR3 coding sequence is TGTGCCAGCAGCTTTGTTCCGGGACCAGCCACAGATACGCAGTATTTT. Its translation: CASSFVPGPATDTQYF. This chain links TRBV7-2 with TRBJ2-3; D is possibly TRBD1 or TRBD2 (5 bases each). V lost 3 bases and J 2 bases, leaving 15 bases between the germline ends. The germline V gene has CDR1 SGHTA and CDR2 FQGNSA. The CDR3 loop spans 16 amino acids.

This chain links TRBV6-6 with TRBJ2-7; 10 bases map to TRBD2. The J call is uncertain, as TRBJ2-5 better fits the DNA end. This CDR3 comprises 16 residues. CDR1 is MNHNY and CDR2 is SVGAGI in the germline V gene (reference sequence). The CDR3 coding sequence is TGTGCCAGCAGTTACTCCCGGACTAGCGGTAAAGAGACCCAGTACTTC. Translating it yields CASSYSRTSGKETQYF.

The chain couples TRBV3-1 to TRBJ2-7; possibly TRBD2 for D (6 bases). The CDR3 is 18 residues long. V shed 0 bases and J shed 0 bases, with 18 bases lying between them. The V gene's germline CDR1 is LGHDT and CDR2 YNNKEL (reference sequence). CDR3 DNA: TGTGCCAGCAGCCAAGAGGCATGGGACGAGGGAGGCTCCTACGAGCAGTACTTC. It specifies CASSQEAWDEGGSYEQYF.

The chain employs TRBV7-2 and TRBJ1-2, with D perhaps matching TRBD1 (5 bases). Deletions cut 2 bases from V and 7 bases from J, with 11 bases between. The V gene's germline CDR1 is SGHTA and CDR2 FQGNSA. CDR3 length equals 13 residues. CDR3 nucleotides: TGTGCCAGCAGCTTAACCGGGACCAGTGGCTACACCTTC. Encoded protein: CASSLTGTSGYTF.

This clonotype was seen many times. This chain links TRBV15 with TRBJ2-5; the D gene could be TRBD1 or TRBD2 (6 bases each). The CDR3 spans 17 residues. V lost 0 bases to trimming and J lost 4 bases, with 18 bases between them. Per the germline V gene, CDR1 is LNHNV and CDR2 is YYDKDF (reference sequence). DNA of the CDR3: TGTGCCACCAGCAGAGAAGGGGGAGGAGCAGATCCAGAGACCCAGTACTTC. Translation: CATSREGGGADPETQYF.

The chain joins TRBV5-5 to TRBJ2-1; TRBD1 aligns across 9 bases. TRBJ2-7 explains the end of the DNA better; the J call may be wrong. Germline CDR1 reads SGHKS; CDR2 reads YYEKEE (reference sequence). The CDR3 totals 16 residues. The CDR3 is CASSYRGPGSYNEQYF. Here the CDR3 DNA reads TGTGCCAGCAGCTACAGGGGGCCGGGCTCCTACAATGAGCAGTACTTC.

This clonotype was recorded at least ten times. The chain has TRBV4-1 and TRBJ2-7; 8 bases fit TRBD2. CDR3 length: 15 residues. The V gene's germline CDR1 is MGHRA and CDR2 YSYEKL. The V and J ends lost 4 bases and 5 bases, in that order; junction bases with no gene match: 10. The CDR3 here is CASSRARGESDEQYF. The CDR3 DNA reads TGCGCCAGCAGCCGCGCGCGGGGGGAGAGCGACGAGCAGTACTTC.

This clonotype has a handful of counts. This rearrangement joins TRBV5-6 to TRBJ2-5; D is perhaps TRBD2 (6 bases). Between the trimmed V and J ends, which lost 4 bases and 1 base, there was a span of 11 bases. The length of the CDR3 is 14 residues. Germline values: CDR1 SGHDT, CDR2 YYEEEE. Here the CDR3 DNA reads TGTGCCAGCAGCCGCGGGGTCAGCCAAGAGACCCAGTACTTC. This encodes CASSRGVSQETQYF. The variable domain in full, with the rest retrieved from reference TRBV5-6 and TRBJ2-5, is DAGVTQSPTHLIKTRGQQVTLRCSPKSGHDTVSWYQQALGQGPQFIFQYYEEEERQRGNFPDRFSGHQFPNYSSELNVNALLLGDSALYLCASSRGVSQETQYFGPGTRLLVL.

V gene TRBV24-1 combines with J gene TRBJ2-1, with TRBD1 as a possible D gene (6 bases). Trimming cost V 4 bases and J 3 bases, with 21 bases left between them. From germline, CDR1 is KGHDR and CDR2 SFDVKD. This CDR3 has 18 residues. The CDR3 spells CATSEVSKRQVGYNEQFF. The CDR3 region has the DNA TGTGCCACCAGTGAGGTATCGAAACGACAGGTGGGCTACAATGAGCAGTTCTTC.

V gene TRBV20-1 combines with J gene TRBJ2-1; D gene uncertain. Looked up from germline, CDR1 is DFQATT and CDR2 is SNEGSKA (reference sequence). The CDR3 has 15 residues. Trimming took 3 bases from V and 0 from J, leaving 12 bases between them. CDR3 DNA: TGCAGTGCTAGTCGTAGCTCCCCCTCCTACAATGAGCAGTTCTTC. It encodes CSASRSSPSYNEQFF.

V usage is TRBV7-2 and J usage is TRBJ1-2, with 9 bases aligning to TRBD1. The junction had 3 bases not matched to a gene; V was cut back by 1 base and J by 6 bases. This CDR3 has 14 amino acids. CDR1 is SGHTA, CDR2 FQGNSA, per germline. The CDR3 spells CASSLDRGLDGYTF. The CDR3 DNA reads as TGTGCCAGCAGCTTAGACAGGGGGCTTGATGGCTACACCTTC.

This chain uses TRBV7-8 with TRBJ2-5, with unresolved D. V was pared by 5 bases and J by 5 bases, with 15 bases between. Germline CDR1 and CDR2: SGHVS and FQNEAQ. The CDR3 is 14 amino acids. CDR3 protein: CASSRGRARETQYF. As DNA, the CDR3 is TGTGCCAGCAGCCGAGGCAGAGCGCGGGAGACCCAGTACTTC.